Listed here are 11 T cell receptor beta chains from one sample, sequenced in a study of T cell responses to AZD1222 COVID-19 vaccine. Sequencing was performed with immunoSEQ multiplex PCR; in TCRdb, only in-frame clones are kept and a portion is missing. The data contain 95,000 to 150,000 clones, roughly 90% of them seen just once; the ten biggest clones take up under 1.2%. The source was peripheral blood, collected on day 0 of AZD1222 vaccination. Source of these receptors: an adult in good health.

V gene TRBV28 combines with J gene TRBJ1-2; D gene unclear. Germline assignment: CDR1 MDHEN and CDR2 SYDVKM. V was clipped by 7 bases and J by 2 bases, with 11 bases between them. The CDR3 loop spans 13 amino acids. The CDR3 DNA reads TGTGCCAGCATCAACCCCGTGAACTATGGCTACACCTTC. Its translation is CASINPVNYGYTF.

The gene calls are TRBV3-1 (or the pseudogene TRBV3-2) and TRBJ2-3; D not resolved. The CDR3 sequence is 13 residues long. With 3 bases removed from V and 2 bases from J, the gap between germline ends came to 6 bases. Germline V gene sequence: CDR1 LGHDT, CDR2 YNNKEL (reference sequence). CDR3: CASSHGPTDTQYF. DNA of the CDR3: TGTGCCAGCAGCCATGGACCCACAGATACGCAGTATTTT.

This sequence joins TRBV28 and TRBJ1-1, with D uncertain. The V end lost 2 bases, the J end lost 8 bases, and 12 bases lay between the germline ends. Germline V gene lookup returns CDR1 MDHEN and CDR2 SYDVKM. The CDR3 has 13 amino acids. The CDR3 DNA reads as TGTGCCAGCAGTTTAGTGGTCTACGACGAAGCTTTCTTT. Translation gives CASSLVVYDEAFF.

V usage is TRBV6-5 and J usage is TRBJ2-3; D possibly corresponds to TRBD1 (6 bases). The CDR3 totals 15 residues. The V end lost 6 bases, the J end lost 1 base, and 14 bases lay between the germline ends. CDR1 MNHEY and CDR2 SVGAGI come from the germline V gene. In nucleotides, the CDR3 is TGTGCCAGCAGCAATCGCGCAGGGGGCACAGATACGCAGTATTTT. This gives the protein CASSNRAGGTDTQYF.

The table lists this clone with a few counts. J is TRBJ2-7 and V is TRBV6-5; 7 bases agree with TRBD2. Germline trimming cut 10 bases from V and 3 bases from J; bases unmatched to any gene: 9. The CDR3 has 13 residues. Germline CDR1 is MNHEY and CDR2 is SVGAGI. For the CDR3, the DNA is TGTGCCACCTCCCCTAGCGGATACTACGAGCAGTACTTC. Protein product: CATSPSGYYEQYF.

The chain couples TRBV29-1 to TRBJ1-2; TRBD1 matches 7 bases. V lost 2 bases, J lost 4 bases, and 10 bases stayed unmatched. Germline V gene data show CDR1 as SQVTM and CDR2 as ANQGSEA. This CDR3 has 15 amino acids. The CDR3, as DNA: TGCAGCGTTGAACAATCAGGGGGTCAAGGCTATGGCTACACCTTC. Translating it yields CSVEQSGGQGYGYTF.

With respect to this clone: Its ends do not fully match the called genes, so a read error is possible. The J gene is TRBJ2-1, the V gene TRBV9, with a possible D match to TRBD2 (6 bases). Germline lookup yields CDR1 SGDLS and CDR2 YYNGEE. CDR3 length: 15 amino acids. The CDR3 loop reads CACSVAPRLGDEQFF. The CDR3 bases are TGTGCCTGCAGCGTAGCCCCGCGACTAGGGGATGAGCAGTTCTTC. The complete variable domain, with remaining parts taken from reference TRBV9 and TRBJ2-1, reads DSGVTQTPKHLITATGQRVTLRCSPRSGDLSVYWYQQSLDQGLQFLIQYYNGEERAKGNILERFSAQQFPDLHSELNLSSLELGDSALYFCACSVAPRLGDEQFFGPGTRLTVL.

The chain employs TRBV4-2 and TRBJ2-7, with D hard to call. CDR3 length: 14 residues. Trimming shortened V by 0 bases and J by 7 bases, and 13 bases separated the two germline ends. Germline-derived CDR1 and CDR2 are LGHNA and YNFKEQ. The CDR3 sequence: CASSQDRVSREQYF. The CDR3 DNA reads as TGTGCCAGCAGCCAAGATAGGGTTTCACGGGAGCAGTACTTC.

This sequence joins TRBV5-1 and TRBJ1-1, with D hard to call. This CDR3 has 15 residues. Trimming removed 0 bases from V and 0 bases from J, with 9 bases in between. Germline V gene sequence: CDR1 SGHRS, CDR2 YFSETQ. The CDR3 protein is CASSLAGNMNTEAFF. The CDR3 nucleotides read TGCGCCAGCAGCTTGGCTGGAAACATGAACACTGAAGCTTTCTTT.

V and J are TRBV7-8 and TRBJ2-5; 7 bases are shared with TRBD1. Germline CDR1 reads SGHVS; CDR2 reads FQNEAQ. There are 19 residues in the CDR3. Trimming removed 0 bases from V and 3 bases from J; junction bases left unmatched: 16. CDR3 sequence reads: CASSLALIGPGGREETQYF. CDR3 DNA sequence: TGTGCCAGCAGCTTAGCTCTTATAGGGCCAGGGGGAAGAGAAGAGACCCAGTACTTC.

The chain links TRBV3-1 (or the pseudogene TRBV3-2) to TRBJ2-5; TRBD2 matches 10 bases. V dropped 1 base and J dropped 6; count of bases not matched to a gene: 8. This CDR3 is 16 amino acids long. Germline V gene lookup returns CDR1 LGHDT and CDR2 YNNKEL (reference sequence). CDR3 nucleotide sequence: TGTGCCAGCAGCCAAGGGTTGGCTAGCGGGAGAAAGACCCAGTACTTC. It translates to CASSQGLASGRKTQYF.